One sample yielded the 7 T cell receptor beta chains listed below, sequenced in a study of spatial heterogeneity in lung cancer. TCRdb redid the calling of the 5' RACE reads with MiXCR, one entry per CDR3 protein. This sample carries roughly 70,000 distinct CDR3 sequences, about an eighth of them seen once, and the ten largest clones take 7.2%. Time point noted: sample taken at primary tumor resection. The authors sequenced whole RNA from tumor, nontumor lung or frozen PBMC without sorting. The sequencing here drew on PBMCs, taken at surgery. The receptors shown here come from a male donor with early-stage non-small cell lung cancer.

The table lists this clonotype with many counts. The J gene is TRBJ2-7, the V gene TRBV7-9; 8 bases map to TRBD1. This CDR3 is built from 14 residues. Per germline, CDR1 SEHNR and CDR2 FQNEAQ (reference sequence). J lost 3 bases, V lost 8 bases, and 9 bases had no gene match. CDR3 sequence reads: CASAFLGQGYEQYF. The CDR3 DNA reads TGTGCCAGCGCGTTCCTTGGACAGGGCTACGAGCAGTACTTC.

This chain joins TRBV12-3 or TRBV12-4 and TRBJ1-5, with 8 bases matching TRBD1. Germline trimming cut 3 bases from V and 4 bases from J; bases unmatched to any gene: 5. The CDR3 loop spans 15 amino acids. The CDR3 DNA sequence: TGTGCCAGCAGTTTGGGACAGGCGCGAAATCAGCCCCAGCATTTT. Translated, it gives CASSLGQARNQPQHF.

There are a few counts of this clonotype. This CDR3 reads CASSIIRGNTEAFF. The CDR3 DNA sequence: TGTGCCAGTAGTATAATTAGGGGAAACACTGAAGCTTTCTTT. The J gene is TRBJ1-1, the V gene TRBV19; perhaps TRBD1 as D (5 bases). From germline, CDR1 is LNHDA and CDR2 SQIVND (reference sequence). Trimming cost V 2 bases and J 2 bases, with 9 bases left between them. This CDR3 spans 14 amino acids.

This clonotype was observed a few times. The chain employs TRBV5-1 and TRBJ2-4; D might be TRBD1 (8 bases). Germline lookup yields CDR1 SGHRS and CDR2 YFSETQ. This CDR3 has 15 amino acids. Between the trimmed V and J ends, which lost 2 bases and 9 bases, there was a span of 18 bases. The CDR3 DNA reads TGCGCCAGCAGCTTCGGACAGGGAGGGATCGGCATTCAGTACTTC. Amino acids: CASSFGQGGIGIQYF.

CDR3: CASSSGTSGRSRGYNEQFF. The CDR3, as DNA: TGTGCCAGCAGCTCCGGGACTAGCGGGAGGTCCCGGGGTTACAATGAGCAGTTCTTC. The chain combines TRBV5-4 with TRBJ2-1; 15 bases line up with TRBD2. V was pared by 3 bases and J by 4 bases, with 11 bases of the junction left unmatched. There are 19 residues in the CDR3. The V gene's germline CDR1 is SGHNT and CDR2 YYREEE (reference sequence).

The chain is built from TRBV9 and TRBJ2-7; weak D call: TRBD1 (7 bases). Germline CDR1 and CDR2: SGDLS and YYNGEE. The CDR3 consists of 16 residues. With 0 bases removed from V and 2 bases from J, the gap between germline ends came to 15 bases. In DNA, the CDR3 is TGTGCCAGCAGCGTAGGGGACTGGACAGGTCCCTACGAGCAGTACTTC. Amino acids: CASSVGDWTGPYEQYF.

This clonotype showed up many times. The CDR3 region has the DNA TGTGCCAGCAGCTTACCTCGCCGGCTCCGGCAGGGTCAGCCCCAGCATTTT. Residues: CASSLPRRLRQGQPQHF. The chain links TRBV7-8 to TRBJ1-5, with D perhaps TRBD1 (5 bases). Looked up from germline, CDR1 is SGHVS and CDR2 is FQNEAQ. The CDR3 spans 17 residues. Trimming pared 2 bases from V and 6 bases from J, leaving 20 bases between.